These 26 T cell receptor beta chains came from one sample sequenced in a study of patients and donors after allogeneic stem cell transplantation. TCRdb analysed the RT-PCR reads with MiXCR anew, one entry per CDR3 protein. The profile shows about a million distinct CDR3 sequences, 18% of them singletons. Sequencing was done on a sample of blood, either unsorted or a sorted T cell fraction (not recorded which). The source of these receptors is a human donor who was either an allogeneic HSCT recipient or a stem cell or donor lymphocyte infusion donor (not recorded which). It is not recorded whose cells these are; they may come from a transplant donor.

This clonotype has a handful of counts. The genes are TRBV6-1 and TRBJ1-2; 8 bases map to TRBD1. Germline V lookup: CDR1 MNHNS, CDR2 SASEGT. J gave up 4 bases and V 6 bases, and 4 bases lay outside the gene matches. This CDR3 has 13 amino acids. CDR3 coding DNA: TGTGCCAGCAGACGGGACAGGATCTATGGCTACACCTTC. The encoded protein is CASRRDRIYGYTF.

This sequence joins TRBV7-2 and TRBJ2-1; D is uncertain. The germline CDR1 and CDR2 sequences are SGHTA and FQGNSA. Trimming left V 1 base short and J 12 bases short, with 13 bases between. The CDR3 length is 13 residues. The CDR3 is CASSLGSAPSQFF. CDR3 DNA sequence: TGTGCCAGCAGCTTAGGGTCGGCGCCCTCGCAGTTCTTC.

This clonotype was found a few times. This chain uses TRBV20-1 with TRBJ2-7; the D gene is possibly TRBD2 (6 bases). CDR3 length equals 17 residues. With 0 bases removed from V and 3 bases from J, the gap between germline ends came to 21 bases. Germline-derived CDR1 and CDR2 are DFQATT and SNEGSKA (reference sequence). This chain's CDR3 is CSAREFIGASVYYEQYF. For the CDR3, the DNA is TGCAGTGCTAGAGAATTCATTGGGGCTAGCGTGTACTACGAGCAGTACTTC.

The chain carries TRBV12-3 or TRBV12-4 and TRBJ1-2, with D possibly being TRBD1 (6 bases). There are 16 residues in the CDR3. Trimming pared 6 bases from V and 0 bases from J, leaving 17 bases between. In DNA form, the CDR3 reads TGTGCCAGCAGCCCGTTCCAAGGGGGTGCTAACTATGGCTACACCTTC. Its translation is CASSPFQGGANYGYTF.

This clonotype has only a few counts. V is TRBV4-2 and J is TRBJ1-6; 8 bases are shared with TRBD1. The germline V gene has CDR1 LGHNA and CDR2 YNFKEQ. CDR3 length equals 18 residues. The ends lost 3 bases at V and 9 bases at J; junction bases unmatched: 16. CDR3 loop: CASSQEVSGQGIRSPLHF. CDR3 in DNA: TGTGCCAGCAGCCAGGAAGTCTCCGGACAGGGAATTCGTTCACCCCTCCACTTT.

J is TRBJ1-5 and V is TRBV7-9; D might be TRBD1 (5 bases). CDR1 is SEHNR and CDR2 is FQNEAQ in the germline V gene (reference sequence). V lost 3 bases to trimming and J lost 7 bases, with 19 bases between them. The CDR3 consists of 16 residues. As DNA, the CDR3 is TGTGCCAGCAGCTTGGGTTGGGGGGACGTCGGGCAGCCCCAGCATTTT. It yields the protein CASSLGWGDVGQPQHF.

For the CDR3, the DNA is TGTGCCAGCAGCCTCGGGGGGGGCCTGAGCACAGATACGCAGTATTTT. This encodes CASSLGGGLSTDTQYF. The rearrangement links TRBV11-3 to TRBJ2-3; TRBD2 matches 8 bases. Germline V lookup: CDR1 SGHNT, CDR2 YENEEA. This CDR3 is 16 amino acids long. The V and J ends lost 5 bases and 0 bases, in that order; junction bases with no gene match: 7. Variable domain in full (rest from reference TRBV11-3 and TRBJ2-3): EAGVVQSPRYKIIEKKQPVAFWCNPISGHNTLYWYLQNLGQGPELLIRYENEEAVDDSQLPKDRFSAERLKGVDSTLKIQPAELGDSAVYLCASSLGGGLSTDTQYFGPGTRLTVL.

This rearrangement joins TRBV11-2 to TRBJ2-2, with TRBD1 matching 11 bases. After removal of 4 bases from V and 6 bases from J, the junction contained 16 bases not matched to a gene. Germline CDR1 is SGHAT and CDR2 is FQNNGV. The CDR3 is made up of 19 amino acids. The CDR3 loop is CASSSSKDRGRAYAGELFF. DNA of the CDR3: TGTGCCAGCAGCTCGAGCAAGGACAGGGGGCGAGCTTACGCCGGGGAGCTGTTTTTT.

The chain employs TRBV12-3 or TRBV12-4 and TRBJ1-1; possibly TRBD1 for D (5 bases). The CDR3 length is 15 residues. The germline V and J ends were trimmed by 5 bases and 5 bases, with 18 bases remaining between them. In nucleotides, the CDR3 is TGTGCCAGCAGTCCCCGGGGGGGGATGAGTACTGAAGCTTTCTTT. Protein product: CASSPRGGMSTEAFF.

This clonotype turned up a few times. This chain connects TRBV20-1 to TRBJ2-1; D possibly matches TRBD1 or TRBD2 (5 bases each). Germline CDR1 DFQATT, CDR2 SNEGSKA (reference sequence). Trimming stripped 6 bases from V and 2 bases from J, with 17 bases between. This CDR3 comprises 15 residues. The DNA of the CDR3 is TGCAGTGCCCCTATTCCGGGACCCACCTACAATGAGCAGTTCTTC. Residues: CSAPIPGPTYNEQFF.

This clonotype appeared many times. The chain carries TRBV20-1 and TRBJ2-1, with 12 bases aligning to TRBD2. The CDR3 runs to 15 residues. Unmatched junction bases numbered 11, after V lost 7 bases and J lost 7 bases. In germline, CDR1 is DFQATT, CDR2 SNEGSKA (reference sequence). The CDR3 loop is CSGDASSGGVNEQFF. The CDR3 DNA reads as TGCAGTGGCGATGCGTCTAGCGGGGGGGTAAATGAGCAGTTCTTC.

The rearrangement joins TRBV12-3 or TRBV12-4 to TRBJ1-5; possible D gene TRBD1, 5 bases. The germline V and J ends were trimmed by 3 bases and 6 bases, with 15 bases remaining between them. The length of the CDR3 is 15 residues. CDR3 DNA: TGTGCCAGCAGTTTTGGACGGAGGGGATCTCAGCCCCAGCATTTT. As protein: CASSFGRRGSQPQHF.

The gene calls are TRBV29-1 and TRBJ2-7, with TRBD2 matching 9 bases. V was clipped by 4 bases and J by 2 bases; unmatched bases: 6. The V gene's germline CDR1 is SQVTM and CDR2 ANQGSEA. There are 14 residues in the CDR3. For the CDR3, the DNA is TGCAGCGTTGTCCGACTAGCGGACACCTACGAGCAGTACTTC. Amino acids: CSVVRLADTYEQYF.

The chain is built from TRBV7-9 and TRBJ1-4; D gene ambiguous. Germline lookup yields CDR1 SEHNR and CDR2 FQNEAQ (reference sequence). The germline V and J ends were trimmed by 6 bases and 15 bases, with 20 bases remaining between them. This CDR3 has 13 residues. CDR3 protein: CASRPSDGRVMFF. The CDR3 DNA reads TGTGCCAGCAGGCCCTCGGACGGCCGAGTCATGTTTTTT.

V and J are TRBV19 and TRBJ1-2, with D perhaps TRBD1 (6 bases). Germline V lookup: CDR1 LNHDA, CDR2 SQIVND (reference sequence). The V end was cut by 3 bases, the J end by 4 bases, with 12 bases between. The CDR3 length is 14 residues. The CDR3 is CASSIRGPSYGYTF. CDR3 coding DNA: TGTGCCAGTAGTATCCGGGGGCCGAGCTATGGCTACACCTTC.

This clonotype was counted a few times. V is TRBV5-1 and J is TRBJ2-1; D is perhaps TRBD2 (5 bases). V shed 1 base and J shed 7 bases, with 15 bases lying between them. CDR1 SGHRS and CDR2 YFSETQ come from the germline V gene. The CDR3 covers 15 residues. The DNA for the CDR3 is TGCGCCAGCAGCTTGAGAGGGAGTCTGAAAAATGAGCAGTTCTTC. It translates to CASSLRGSLKNEQFF.

The J gene is TRBJ2-2, the V gene TRBV7-2; TRBD2 matches 7 bases. This CDR3 comprises 14 residues. J lost 0 bases, V lost 8 bases, and 3 bases had no gene match. Looked up from germline, CDR1 is SGHTA and CDR2 is FQGNSA. The CDR3 region is CASGLDANTGELFF. The CDR3 DNA follows: TGTGCCAGCGGACTAGACGCGAACACCGGGGAGCTGTTTTTT.

The V and J genes are TRBV14 and TRBJ2-5; D not certain. CDR3 length: 11 amino acids. Between the trimmed V and J ends, which lost 2 bases and 7 bases, there was a span of 5 bases. Germline V gives CDR1 SGHDN, CDR2 FVKESK. This CDR3 reads CASSQSRTQYF. DNA of the CDR3: TGTGCCAGCAGCCAAAGTCGGACCCAGTACTTC. Full variable domain (remainder filled in from reference TRBV14 and TRBJ2-5): EAGVTQFPSHSVIEKGQTVTLRCDPISGHDNLYWYRRVMGKEIKFLLHFVKESKQDESGMPNNRFLAERTGGTYSTLKVQPAELEDSGVYFCASSQSRTQYFGPGTRLLVL.

In its sample, this clonotype was seen a few times. The chain recombines TRBV6-2 or TRBV6-3 with TRBJ2-7, with D perhaps TRBD1 or TRBD2 (5 bases each). CDR3 length equals 16 residues. Germline CDR1 and CDR2: MNHEY and SVGEGT. Trimming stripped 5 bases from V and 3 bases from J, with 20 bases between. CDR3 sequence: CASSAPGTRALYEQYF. The CDR3 nucleotides read TGTGCCAGCAGTGCACCCGGGACCAGGGCACTCTACGAGCAGTACTTC.

A few counts support this clonotype. The CDR3 is CSARERVSEQFF. In DNA, the CDR3 is TGCAGTGCTAGAGAAAGAGTAAGTGAGCAGTTCTTC. The chain combines TRBV20-1 with TRBJ2-1, with D uncertain. Per the germline V gene, CDR1 is DFQATT and CDR2 is SNEGSKA (reference sequence). This CDR3 is 12 amino acids long. V lost 0 bases, J lost 9 bases, and 9 bases lay in between.

The chain links TRBV14 to TRBJ2-7; D possibly corresponds to TRBD1 (7 bases). Germline CDR1 and CDR2: SGHDN and FVKESK. V lost 4 bases to trimming and J lost 2 bases, with 15 bases between them. The CDR3 loop spans 15 amino acids. Written as DNA, the CDR3 is TGTGCCAGCAGCCGGACGACAGGGAGGCCCTACGAGCAGTACTTC. It is translated as CASSRTTGRPYEQYF. The variable domain in full, with the rest retrieved from reference TRBV14 and TRBJ2-7, is EAGVTQFPSHSVIEKGQTVTLRCDPISGHDNLYWYRRVMGKEIKFLLHFVKESKQDESGMPNNRFLAERTGGTYSTLKVQPAELEDSGVYFCASSRTTGRPYEQYFGPGTRLTVT.

At least ten counts were recorded for this clonotype. The junction shows a germline mismatch at one end, possibly a read error. As DNA, the CDR3 is TGCGCCAGCAGCCAAGGAAGCGGGCAGCCCCAGCATTTT. Encoded protein: CASSQGSGQPQHF. The V and J genes are TRBV3-1 and TRBJ1-5; D not resolved. This CDR3 is built from 13 residues. Germline CDR1 reads LGHDT; CDR2 reads YNNKEL (reference sequence).

The table lists this clonotype with many counts. This chain uses TRBV2 with TRBJ2-7; TRBD1 agrees at 9 bases. Looked up from germline, CDR1 is SNHLY and CDR2 is FYNNEI. The trim removed 1 base at V and 0 bases at J, leaving 4 bases unmatched. The CDR3 is 16 amino acids. This chain's CDR3 is CASSEVETGGSYEQYF. In DNA, the CDR3 is TGTGCCAGCAGTGAAGTAGAGACAGGGGGCTCCTACGAGCAGTACTTC.

This chain joins TRBV21-1 and TRBJ2-3; TRBD2, the D gene given by the table, was not confirmed from the DNA. TRBV21-1 is a recognized pseudogene. The CDR3 is 13 residues long. The CDR3 is CASGTSGGDTQYF. CDR3 DNA: TGTGCCAGCGGGACTAGCGGGGGGGATACGCAGTATTTT.

This clonotype was counted a few times. The chain is built from TRBV9 and TRBJ1-6; 9 bases agree with TRBD1. CDR1 and CDR2 from the germline V gene are SGDLS and YYNGEE. The CDR3 sequence is 16 residues long. V trimming: 0 bases; J trimming: 8 bases; junction bases outside the gene matches: 6. In DNA form, the CDR3 reads TGTGCCAGCAGCGTAGGGTGGGACAGGGCACATTCACCCCTCCACTTT. Encoded protein: CASSVGWDRAHSPLHF.

The chain links TRBV6-2 or TRBV6-3 to TRBJ1-5; D gene uncertain. The CDR3 length is 13 residues. Germline CDR1 and CDR2: MNHEY and SVGEGT. The V end lost 11 bases, the J end lost 0 bases, and 11 bases lay between the germline ends. CDR3 loop: CAGSLYSNQPQHF. The DNA of the CDR3 is TGTGCCGGTTCCCTATATAGCAATCAGCCCCAGCATTTT.